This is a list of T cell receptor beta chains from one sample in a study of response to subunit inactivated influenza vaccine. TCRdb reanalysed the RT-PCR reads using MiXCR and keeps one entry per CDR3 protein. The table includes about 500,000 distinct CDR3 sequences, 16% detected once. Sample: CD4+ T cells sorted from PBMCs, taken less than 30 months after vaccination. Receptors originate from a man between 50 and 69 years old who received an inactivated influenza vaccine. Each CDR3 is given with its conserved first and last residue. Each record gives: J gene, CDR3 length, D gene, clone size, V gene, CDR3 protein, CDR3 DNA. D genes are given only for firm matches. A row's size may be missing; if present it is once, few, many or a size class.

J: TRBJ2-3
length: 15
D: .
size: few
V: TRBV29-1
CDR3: CSVDHPTGSTDTQYF
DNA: TGCAGCGTTGACCATCCTACCGGCAGCACAGATACGCAGTATTTT

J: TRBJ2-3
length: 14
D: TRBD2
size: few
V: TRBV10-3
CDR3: CAIRTSGDGDTQYF
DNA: TGTGCCATCAGGACTAGCGGGGATGGAGATACGCAGTATTTT

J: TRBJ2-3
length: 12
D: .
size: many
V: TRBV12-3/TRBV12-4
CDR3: CASSYGADTQYF
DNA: TGTGCCAGCAGTTATGGAGCAGATACGCAGTATTTT

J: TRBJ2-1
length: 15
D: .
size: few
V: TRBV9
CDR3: CASSVASGNYNEQFF
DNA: TGTGCCAGCAGCGTAGCCAGCGGAAATTACAATGAGCAGTTCTTC

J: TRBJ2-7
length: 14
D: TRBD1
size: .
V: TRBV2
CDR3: CASSGTGLPYEQYF
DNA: TGTGCCAGCAGTGGGACAGGGCTCCCCTACGAGCAGTACTTC

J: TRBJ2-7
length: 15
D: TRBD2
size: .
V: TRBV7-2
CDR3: CASSLGLGRGYEQYF
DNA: TGTGCCAGCAGCTTAGGACTGGGGAGGGGCTACGAGCAGTACTTC

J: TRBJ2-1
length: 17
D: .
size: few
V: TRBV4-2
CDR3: CASSQDGPGGGANEQFF
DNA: TGTGCCAGCAGCCAAGATGGGCCTGGGGGGGGGGCTAATGAGCAGTTCTTC

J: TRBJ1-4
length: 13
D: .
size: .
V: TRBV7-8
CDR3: CASRIGNFEKLFF
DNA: TGTGCCAGCAGAATTGGGAACTTTGAAAAACTGTTTTTT

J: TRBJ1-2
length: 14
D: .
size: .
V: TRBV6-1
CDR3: CASSESRVSYGYTF
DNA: TGTGCCAGCAGTGAAAGCAGGGTATCCTATGGCTACACCTTC

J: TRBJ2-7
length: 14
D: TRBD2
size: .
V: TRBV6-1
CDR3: CASRIKREGYEQYF
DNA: TGTGCCAGCAGGATCAAAAGGGAGGGCTACGAGCAGTACTTC

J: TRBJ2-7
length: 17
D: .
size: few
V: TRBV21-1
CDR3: CASSKRSVGSSSYEQYF
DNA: TGTGCCAGCAGCAAAAGGTCGGTCGGGAGCTCTTCCTACGAGCAGTACTTC

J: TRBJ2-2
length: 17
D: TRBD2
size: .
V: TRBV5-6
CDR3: CASSSFAGGTNTGELFF
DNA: TGTGCCAGCAGCTCTTTTGCGGGGGGGACGAACACCGGGGAGCTGTTTTTT

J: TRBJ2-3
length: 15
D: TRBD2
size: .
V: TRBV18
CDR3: CASSLLLAGSDTQYF
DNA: TGTGCCAGCTCACTTCTACTAGCGGGATCGGATACGCAGTATTTT

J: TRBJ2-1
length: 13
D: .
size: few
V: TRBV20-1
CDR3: CSARYRTYNEQFF
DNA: TGCAGTGCTAGATACAGGACGTACAATGAGCAGTTCTTC

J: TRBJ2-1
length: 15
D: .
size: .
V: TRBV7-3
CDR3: CASSLFLGGSYEQFF
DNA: TGTGCCAGCAGCTTATTTCTGGGGGGTAGCTATGAGCAGTTCTTC

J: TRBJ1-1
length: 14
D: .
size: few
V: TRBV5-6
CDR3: CASSLRGKTTEAFF
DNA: TGTGCCAGCAGCTTGAGAGGGAAGACAACTGAAGCTTTCTTT

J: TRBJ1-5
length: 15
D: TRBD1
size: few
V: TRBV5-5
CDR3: CASSLTGAGEQPQHF
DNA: TGTGCCAGCAGCTTGACAGGGGCGGGGGAACAGCCCCAGCATTTT

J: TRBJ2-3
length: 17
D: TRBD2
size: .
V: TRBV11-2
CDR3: CASSLGALAGGLDTQYF
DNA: TGTGCCAGCAGCTTAGGTGCCCTAGCGGGGGGTTTAGATACGCAGTATTTT

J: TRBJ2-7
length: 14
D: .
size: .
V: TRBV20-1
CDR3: CSATPSRVGDEQYF
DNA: TGCAGTGCCACTCCTTCAAGGGTCGGGGACGAGCAGTACTTC

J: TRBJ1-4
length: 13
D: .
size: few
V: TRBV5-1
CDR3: CASSRTGAEKLFF
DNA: TGCGCCAGCAGCCGGACCGGTGCTGAAAAACTGTTTTTT

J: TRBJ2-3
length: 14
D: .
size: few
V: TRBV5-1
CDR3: CASSLQGPADTQYF
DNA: TGCGCCAGCAGCTTGCAGGGGCCGGCAGATACGCAGTATTTT

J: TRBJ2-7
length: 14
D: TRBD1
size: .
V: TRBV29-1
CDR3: CSVGPRTGDYEQYF
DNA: TGCAGCGTTGGACCTAGGACAGGGGATTACGAGCAGTACTTC

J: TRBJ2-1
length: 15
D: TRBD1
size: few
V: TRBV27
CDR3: CASRQTYRGLGEQFF
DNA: TGTGCCAGCAGACAAACCTACAGGGGGCTTGGTGAGCAGTTCTTC

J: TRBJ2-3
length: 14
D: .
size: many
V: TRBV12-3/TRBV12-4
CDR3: CASRPRGSRDTQYF
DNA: TGTGCCAGCAGACCCCGGGGTAGCCGAGATACGCAGTATTTT

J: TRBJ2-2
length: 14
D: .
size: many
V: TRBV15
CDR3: CATSRDRNTGELFF
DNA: TGTGCCACCAGCAGAGACAGAAACACCGGGGAGCTGTTTTTT

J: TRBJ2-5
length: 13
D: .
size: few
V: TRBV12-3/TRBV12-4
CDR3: CASSLESRETQYF
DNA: TGTGCCAGCAGTTTAGAGAGTCGAGAGACCCAGTACTTC

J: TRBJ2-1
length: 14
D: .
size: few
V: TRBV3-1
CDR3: CASSYRGTHNEQFF
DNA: TGTGCCAGCAGCTACCGAGGGACTCACAATGAGCAGTTCTTC

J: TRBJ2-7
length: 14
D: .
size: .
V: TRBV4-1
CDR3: CASSQIPVRYEQYF
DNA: TGCGCCAGCAGCCAGATTCCCGTGCGCTACGAGCAGTACTTC

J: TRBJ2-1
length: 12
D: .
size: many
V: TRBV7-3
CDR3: CASSLDGGEQFF
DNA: TGTGCCAGCAGCTTAGACGGAGGTGAGCAGTTCTTC

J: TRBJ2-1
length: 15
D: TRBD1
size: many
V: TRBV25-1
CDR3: CASSDATGVKNEQFF
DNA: TGTGCCAGCAGTGATGCGACAGGGGTTAAAAATGAGCAGTTCTTC

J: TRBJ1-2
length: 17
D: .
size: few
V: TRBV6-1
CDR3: CASSAAPGTARNYGYTF
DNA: TGTGCCAGCAGTGCTGCTCCCGGGACGGCTAGAAACTATGGCTACACCTTC

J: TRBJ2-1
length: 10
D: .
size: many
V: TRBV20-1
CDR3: CSAPAHEQFF
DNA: TGCAGTGCTCCGGCACATGAGCAGTTCTTC